A single sample is the source of the 27 T cell receptor beta chains below, sequenced in a study of blood T cell repertoires in COVID-19. Measured with immunoSEQ multiplex PCR; TCRdb has only the in-frame clones, and not every one. The sample contains more than 300,000 clones, 85% to 90% of which appear only once. Sequenced sample: PBMCs or T cells enriched from blood (not recorded which). Receptors were obtained from a young woman who had recovered from COVID-19.

The gene calls are TRBV5-1 and TRBJ1-4; TRBD1 agrees at 7 bases. With V trimmed by 4 bases and J by 5 bases, 5 bases remained unmatched. Germline loops: CDR1 SGHRS, CDR2 YFSETQ. This CDR3 has 14 amino acids. The CDR3 is CASSPGGSNEKLFF. CDR3 coding DNA: TGCGCCAGCAGCCCAGGGGGGTCGAATGAAAAACTGTTTTTT.

The rearrangement links TRBV5-4 to TRBJ2-7, with D tentatively TRBD1 (6 bases). The CDR3 sequence is 14 residues long. Germline V gene sequence: CDR1 SGHNT, CDR2 YYREEE (reference sequence). The ends were cut back, 0 bases at V and 6 bases at J, with 13 bases in the middle. The chain's CDR3 is CASSLGTVPLEQYF. The CDR3, as DNA: TGTGCCAGCAGCTTGGGGACAGTGCCCCTCGAGCAGTACTTC.

The rearrangement joins TRBV14 to TRBJ1-3; D gene ambiguous. Germline lookup yields CDR1 SGHDN and CDR2 FVKESK. Trimming removed 2 bases from V and 4 bases from J, with 9 bases in between. The CDR3 has 14 amino acids. CDR3 loop: CASSQRGSGNTIYF. The DNA for the CDR3 is TGTGCCAGCAGCCAACGGGGATCCGGAAACACCATATATTTT. Drawing the rest from reference TRBV14 and TRBJ1-3, the complete variable domain is EAGVTQFPSHSVIEKGQTVTLRCDPISGHDNLYWYRRVMGKEIKFLLHFVKESKQDESGMPNNRFLAERTGGTYSTLKVQPAELEDSGVYFCASSQRGSGNTIYFGEGSWLTVV.

This sequence joins TRBV19 and TRBJ1-2; 7 nucleotides agree with TRBD1. This CDR3 comprises 15 residues. Trimming at V came to 6 bases and at J to 3 bases, leaving 10 bases not matched to a gene. Germline V CDR1 and CDR2: LNHDA, SQIVND (reference sequence). The CDR3 coding sequence is TGTGCCAGTAGCCCCCCACAGGGGTGGGACTATGGCTACACCTTC. It yields the protein CASSPPQGWDYGYTF.

This clone has only a few counts. The chain recombines TRBV4-1 with TRBJ1-1; TRBD1 agrees at 7 bases. The CDR3 runs to 15 residues. Germline V gene lookup returns CDR1 MGHRA and CDR2 YSYEKL. J lost 2 bases, V lost 4 bases, and 7 bases had no gene match. In DNA, the CDR3 is TGCGCCAGCAGCCGTACACAGGGGACAAACACTGAAGCTTTCTTT. Amino acids: CASSRTQGTNTEAFF.

The rearrangement joins TRBV9 to TRBJ1-1; D not certain. The CDR3 sequence is 14 residues long. From germline, CDR1 is SGDLS and CDR2 YYNGEE. V was clipped by 3 bases and J by 0 bases, with 9 bases between them. In nucleotides, the CDR3 is TGTGCCAGCAGCGGAGGCAGAATGAACACTGAAGCTTTCTTT. Its protein is CASSGGRMNTEAFF.

V gene TRBV9 combines with J gene TRBJ2-1, with 7 bases matching TRBD1. CDR3 length equals 15 residues. Germline values: CDR1 SGDLS, CDR2 YYNGEE. The V segment lost 4 bases and the J segment 6 bases; nucleotides outside the gene matches: 10. The DNA for the CDR3 is TGTGCCAGCAGCCTAGAGGGGACAGTAATCAATGAGCAGTTCTTC. Its translation: CASSLEGTVINEQFF.

This clone occurred a few times. This rearrangement joins TRBV6-5 to TRBJ1-1, with 7 bases fitting TRBD1. This CDR3 region has 14 residues. The germline V gene has CDR1 MNHEY and CDR2 SVGAGI. V dropped 4 bases and J dropped 1; count of bases not matched to a gene: 3. The DNA for the CDR3 is TGTGCCAGCAGTTTACAGGGGCCGAACACTGAAGCTTTCTTT. Translating it yields CASSLQGPNTEAFF.

The chain joins TRBV4-2 to TRBJ1-5; 10 bases match TRBD1. The length of the CDR3 is 15 residues. The junction had 4 bases not matched to a gene; V was cut back by 2 bases and J by 6 bases. Germline V CDR1 and CDR2: LGHNA, YNFKEQ. In DNA form, the CDR3 reads TGTGCCAGCAGCCAAAACGGACAGGGGGGTCAGCCCCAGCATTTT. Protein product: CASSQNGQGGQPQHF.

The chain has TRBV7-9 and TRBJ1-2; D not resolved. Germline V gene lookup returns CDR1 SEHNR and CDR2 FQNEAQ (reference sequence). The CDR3 loop spans 14 amino acids. The V end lost 6 bases, the J end lost 7 bases, and 18 bases lay between the germline ends. The CDR3: CASRADESRGGYTF. The CDR3, as DNA: TGTGCCAGCAGAGCCGACGAAAGCCGCGGTGGCTACACCTTC.

CDR3: CASSQAWGQLKEPQHF. The CDR3 nucleotides read TGCGCCAGCAGCCAAGCCTGGGGACAGCTAAAGGAGCCCCAGCATTTT. The chain carries TRBV4-1 and TRBJ1-5; TRBD1 aligns across 7 bases. The V gene end was trimmed by 1 base and the J gene end by 8 bases; junction bases not matched to a gene: 11. The CDR3 is 16 amino acids. Germline V gene sequence: CDR1 MGHRA, CDR2 YSYEKL.

The rearrangement uses TRBV6-5 and TRBJ1-6, with D perhaps TRBD1 (5 bases). The CDR3 length is 16 residues. CDR1 is MNHEY, CDR2 SVGAGI, per germline. V dropped 0 bases and J dropped 9 bases, with 15 bases sitting between them. The CDR3 sequence is CASSYSTAGKTSPLHF. CDR3 nucleotide sequence: TGTGCCAGCAGTTACTCGACTGCAGGGAAGACTTCACCCCTCCACTTT.

This sequence joins TRBV20-1 and TRBJ1-3; D uncertain. Trimming shortened V by 3 bases and J by 4 bases, and 7 bases separated the two germline ends. The germline V gene encodes CDR1 DFQATT and CDR2 SNEGSKA (reference sequence). This CDR3 region has 12 residues. The CDR3 sequence: CSASWRGNTIYF. The CDR3 region has the DNA TGCAGTGCTAGTTGGAGGGGAAACACCATATATTTT.

A few counts support this clone. The CDR3 DNA reads as TGTGCCAGCAGTGACTCGAGAGAAACCGGGGAGCTGTTTTTT. Translating gives CASSDSRETGELFF. V usage is TRBV6-4 and J usage is TRBJ2-2, with D uncertain. Germline lookup yields CDR1 MRHNA and CDR2 SNTAGT. The V end was cut by 0 bases, the J end by 5 bases, with 7 bases between. The CDR3 sequence is 14 residues long.

This sequence joins TRBV9 and TRBJ2-1, with 7 bases aligning to TRBD1. Trimming cost V 5 bases and J 8 bases; bases outside gene matches: 19. From germline, CDR1 is SGDLS and CDR2 YYNGEE. The CDR3 length is 17 residues. The CDR3 reads CASSEIRWDRLKDEQFF. The CDR3 coding sequence is TGTGCCAGCAGTGAAATAAGATGGGACAGACTAAAGGATGAGCAGTTCTTC.

V gene TRBV6-5 combines with J gene TRBJ2-7, with 8 bases matching TRBD1. The CDR3 has 15 amino acids. The ends lost 0 bases at V and 2 bases at J; junction bases unmatched: 3. Germline V gene lookup returns CDR1 MNHEY and CDR2 SVGAGI. CDR3 nucleotide sequence: TGTGCCAGCAGTTACTCGACAGGGGAAACCTACGAGCAGTACTTC. Translating it yields CASSYSTGETYEQYF.

V usage is TRBV15 and J usage is TRBJ2-3, with TRBD2 matching 7 bases. Germline trimming cut 7 bases from V and 3 bases from J; bases unmatched to any gene: 13. Germline V gene sequence: CDR1 LNHNV, CDR2 YYDKDF (reference sequence). The CDR3 length is 16 residues. The CDR3 nucleotides read TGTGCCACCACTACAAGGGAGGGTCGTTGGACAGATACGCAGTATTTT. Its protein is CATTTREGRWTDTQYF.

The chain has TRBV4-1 and TRBJ1-2; tentatively, D is TRBD1 (5 bases). The germline V gene encodes CDR1 MGHRA and CDR2 YSYEKL. Deletions cut 2 bases from V and 4 bases from J, with 14 bases between. This CDR3 contains 15 residues. DNA for the CDR3: TGCGCCAGCAGCCAACCGACAGATCATTCCTATGGCTACACCTTC. Encoded protein: CASSQPTDHSYGYTF.

This rearrangement joins TRBV29-1 to TRBJ2-7; 7 bases agree with TRBD1. The CDR3 spans 13 residues. The junction had 5 bases not matched to a gene; V was cut back by 2 bases and J by 4 bases. CDR1 and CDR2 from the germline V gene are SQVTM and ANQGSEA. CDR3 sequence: CSVEFGTEYEQYF. DNA for the CDR3: TGCAGCGTTGAATTTGGGACAGAGTACGAGCAGTACTTC.

This clone appeared a few times. This sequence joins TRBV7-6 and TRBJ1-6; D remains unclear. The CDR3 covers 16 residues. Germline lookup yields CDR1 SGHVS and CDR2 FNYEAQ. Trimming shortened V by 1 base and J by 0 bases, and 7 bases separated the two germline ends. This CDR3 reads CASSLGRSSYNSPLHF. The CDR3 DNA follows: TGTGCCAGCAGCTTAGGACGGAGCTCCTATAATTCACCCCTCCACTTT.

This chain joins TRBV12-3 or TRBV12-4 and TRBJ1-1; D not certain. V dropped 3 bases and J dropped 5 bases, with 7 bases sitting between them. The CDR3 loop spans 12 amino acids. CDR3 residues: CASSFGGTEAFF. CDR3 in DNA: TGTGCCAGCAGTTTTGGAGGGACTGAAGCTTTCTTT.

The J gene is TRBJ2-6, the V gene TRBV5-4, with TRBD1 identical over 10 bases. Germline V gene lookup returns CDR1 SGHNT and CDR2 YYREEE (reference sequence). The CDR3 contains 18 residues. The V and J ends lost 2 bases and 1 base, in that order; junction bases with no gene match: 6. In DNA, the CDR3 is TGTGCCAGCAGCTTACCGGGACAGGGGACGTCTGGGGCCAACGTCCTGACTTTC. Residues: CASSLPGQGTSGANVLTF.

The chain carries TRBV29-1 and TRBJ2-3; TRBD1 matches 7 bases. The CDR3 sequence is 14 residues long. Germline V gene lookup returns CDR1 SQVTM and CDR2 ANQGSEA. With 8 bases clipped from V and 1 base from J, the junction kept 9 bases outside the gene matches. The CDR3 DNA sequence: TGCAGCACCAGACAGGGCTCTGGCACAGATACGCAGTATTTT. Translated, it gives CSTRQGSGTDTQYF.

V usage is TRBV4-2 and J usage is TRBJ1-6; possible D gene TRBD1, 6 bases. This CDR3 is built from 15 residues. From germline, CDR1 is LGHNA and CDR2 YNFKEQ. The V end was cut by 1 base, the J end by 9 bases, with 13 bases between. CDR3 sequence: CASSQGGGRASPLHF. The CDR3 DNA reads TGTGCCAGCAGCCAAGGGGGGGGCAGGGCTTCACCCCTCCACTTT.

The rearrangement uses TRBV9 and TRBJ2-3; 15 positions match TRBD2. The CDR3 runs 17 residues. The V and J ends lost 4 bases and 2 bases, in that order; junction bases with no gene match: 5. Germline V CDR1 and CDR2: SGDLS, YYNGEE. The CDR3 DNA follows: TGTGCCAGCAGCACGGGGACTAGCGGGGGGATCACAGATACGCAGTATTTT. It encodes CASSTGTSGGITDTQYF.

The chain employs TRBV5-6 and TRBJ2-1, with 8 bases identical to TRBD1. V lost 0 bases and J lost 7; bases outside the gene matches: 3. Germline assignment: CDR1 SGHDT and CDR2 YYEEEE. This CDR3 comprises 14 residues. The CDR3: CASSLVRTGNEQFF. The CDR3 nucleotides read TGTGCCAGCAGCTTGGTTCGGACAGGGAATGAGCAGTTCTTC.

The chain employs TRBV7-3 and TRBJ1-4; D call uncertain. The CDR3 contains 13 residues. The V gene lost 5 bases and the J gene lost 10 bases, with 14 bases spanning the gap. CDR1 and CDR2 (germline): SGHTA, FQGTGA. CDR3 nucleotides: TGTGCCAGCAGCCTTACAGACCAAGGAAAACTGTTTTTT. Its translation: CASSLTDQGKLFF.